The 11 T cell receptor beta chains presented below share a single source sample, sequenced in a study of blood T cell repertoires in COVID-19. The repertoire was sequenced with immunoSEQ multiplex PCR; TCRdb's copy has only in-frame clones and lacks some. The repertoire consists of 35,000 to 40,000 clones, with roughly 89% occurring once and the leading ten covering roughly 7.2%. Sequenced: peripheral blood. These TCRs come from a human donor in a cohort sampled during active COVID-19.

This chain joins TRBV7-9 and TRBJ2-1; TRBD2 aligns across 8 bases. V shed 0 bases and J 6 bases; nucleotides not matched to a gene: 4. Germline assignment: CDR1 SEHNR and CDR2 FQNEAQ (reference sequence). This CDR3 is 15 amino acids long. CDR3 sequence: CASSLARLASNEQFF. The CDR3 coding sequence is TGTGCCAGCAGCTTAGCGAGACTAGCGAGCAATGAGCAGTTCTTC.

The chain recombines TRBV30 with TRBJ1-6; maybe TRBD1 (6 bases). Trimming stripped 5 bases from V and 6 bases from J, with 17 bases between. This CDR3 region has 15 residues. Germline loops: CDR1 GTSNPN, CDR2 SVGIG (reference sequence). CDR3 residues: CAWVDRSRLNSPLHF. The CDR3, as DNA: TGTGCCTGGGTAGACAGGAGCAGGCTTAATTCACCCCTCCACTTT. Complete variable domain (other parts from reference TRBV30 and TRBJ1-6): SQTIHQWPATLVQPVGSPLSLECTVEGTSNPNLYWYRQAAGRGLQLLFYSVGIGQISSEVPQNLSASRPQDRQFILSSKKLLLSDSGFYLCAWVDRSRLNSPLHFGNGTRLTVT.

The V and J genes are TRBV4-1 and TRBJ1-2; D perhaps matches TRBD1 (5 bases). The CDR3 spans 13 residues. Germline loops: CDR1 MGHRA, CDR2 YSYEKL. Trimming took off 0 bases at V and 8 bases at J, with 10 bases between the two ends. CDR3 protein: CASSQETGYGYTF. CDR3 sequence (DNA): TGCGCCAGCAGCCAAGAAACAGGTTACGGCTACACCTTC.

V is TRBV7-9 and J is TRBJ2-1, with TRBD2 matching over 8 bases. Germline loops: CDR1 SEHNR, CDR2 FQNEAQ (reference sequence). CDR3 length: 18 residues. V gave up 6 bases and J gave up 7 bases; unmatched junction bases: 20. The CDR3 DNA reads as TGTGCCAGCAGTCAGACCCCTAGCGGGCCGATATTTTTAAATGAGCAGTTCTTC. Its translation: CASSQTPSGPIFLNEQFF.

The rearrangement joins TRBV11-3 to TRBJ2-3; 8 nucleotides line up with TRBD1. V lost 5 bases and J lost 5; bases outside the gene matches: 9. Germline V gives CDR1 SGHNT, CDR2 YENEEA. The CDR3 spans 15 residues. CDR3: CASSLGQGGRDTQYF. The CDR3 DNA follows: TGTGCCAGCAGCCTCGGACAGGGTGGGAGAGATACGCAGTATTTT.

The chain uses TRBV11-2 and TRBJ2-2; D perhaps matches TRBD1 (6 bases). The ends were cut back, 8 bases at V and 5 bases at J, with 15 bases in the middle. CDR3 length equals 14 residues. CDR1 and CDR2 (germline): SGHAT, FQNNGV. For the CDR3, the DNA is TGTGCCAGCTCCCGACAAAGGGGGACCGGGGAGCTGTTTTTT. Amino acid sequence: CASSRQRGTGELFF.

The chain is built from TRBV9 and TRBJ1-2; 9 nucleotides align to TRBD1. The trim removed 2 bases at V and 5 bases at J, leaving 7 bases unmatched. CDR3 length: 15 residues. Germline CDR1 reads SGDLS; CDR2 reads YYNGEE. The CDR3 coding sequence is TGTGCCAGCAGCGTCCGTCCCGGGACAGGGTATGGCTACACCTTC. As protein: CASSVRPGTGYGYTF.

The CDR3 nucleotides read TGTGCCAGCAGTTACTCCTCGAGGGGGCAAGAAAAACTGTTTTTT. The encoded protein is CASSYSSRGQEKLFF. The genes are TRBV6-2 or TRBV6-3 and TRBJ1-4; TRBD1 aligns across 7 bases. Germline values: CDR1 MNHEY, CDR2 SVGEGT. The CDR3 runs to 15 residues. With V trimmed by 0 bases and J by 8 bases, 6 bases remained unmatched.

This sequence joins TRBV3-1 (or the pseudogene TRBV3-2) and TRBJ2-5; D not certain. The CDR3 has 11 residues. Germline values: CDR1 LGHDT, CDR2 YNNKEL (reference sequence). V was shortened by 2 bases and J by 10 bases, with 8 bases between the two germline ends. The CDR3 loop is CASSQSVDQYF. The DNA for the CDR3 is TGTGCCAGCAGCCAATCAGTCGACCAGTACTTC.

The rearrangement links TRBV12-3 or TRBV12-4 to TRBJ2-7; D is unclear. This CDR3 is 13 amino acids long. Between the trimmed V and J ends, which lost 6 bases and 4 bases, there was a span of 13 bases. The DNA for the CDR3 is TGTGCCAGCAGCCTCAGGTCCCAGTACGAGCAGTACTTC. Translating gives CASSLRSQYEQYF.

This clone came up a few times. The chain carries TRBV30 and TRBJ2-7, with unresolved D. CDR3 length: 12 amino acids. Germline loops: CDR1 GTSNPN, CDR2 SVGIG (reference sequence). Deletions cut 3 bases from V and 4 bases from J, with 10 bases between. DNA for the CDR3: TGTGCCTGGAGCCTGACGAGGTACGAGCAGTACTTC. It encodes CAWSLTRYEQYF.